This entry lists 30 T cell receptor beta chains sequenced from one sample in a study of T cells after yellow fever vaccination. In TCRdb, the 5' RACE reads were re-called with MiXCR into one record per CDR3 protein. The sample holds around 120,000 distinct CDR3 sequences; around 7.2% are singletons and the top ten take 2.7%. Sequenced here: CD4+ T cells sorted from PBMCs, sampled about 49 days after the first yellow fever vaccination. Receptors were obtained from a young man who received the YFV17D yellow fever vaccine.

This clonotype came up a few times. The chain employs TRBV9 and TRBJ2-1, with D possibly TRBD2 on 7 matching bases. The V end was cut by 0 bases, the J end by 8 bases, with 18 bases between. Germline CDR1 and CDR2: SGDLS and YYNGEE. The CDR3 extends over 16 amino acids. The CDR3 here is CASSVAVGGGGDEQFF. The CDR3 DNA follows: TGTGCCAGCAGCGTAGCTGTTGGCGGGGGCGGGGATGAGCAGTTCTTC.

This clonotype was recorded at least ten times. The chain recombines TRBV6-2 or TRBV6-3 with TRBJ2-1, with 7 positions matching TRBD1. Germline V gives CDR1 MNHEY, CDR2 SVGEGT. This CDR3 has 12 residues. The junction had 5 bases not matched to a gene; V was cut back by 6 bases and J by 9 bases. This chain's CDR3 is CASRLGGSEQFF. Here the CDR3 DNA reads TGTGCCAGCAGACTAGGGGGCAGTGAGCAGTTCTTC.

Many counts were recorded for this clonotype. The J gene is TRBJ2-5, the V gene TRBV19; a possible D gene is TRBD1 (5 bases). The CDR3 consists of 18 residues. Trimming took off 3 bases at V and 5 bases at J, with 25 bases between the two ends. The germline V gene encodes CDR1 LNHDA and CDR2 SQIVND (reference sequence). The CDR3 sequence: CASSMKGPSSWKGETQYF. The DNA for the CDR3 is TGTGCCAGTAGTATGAAGGGGCCCAGCTCCTGGAAGGGGGAGACCCAGTACTTC.

This clonotype was recorded at least ten times. The rearrangement links TRBV7-6 to TRBJ1-6; no firm D call. V was cut by 3 bases and J by 4 bases, with 7 bases left in between. The CDR3 is 14 residues long. The germline V gene encodes CDR1 SGHVS and CDR2 FNYEAQ. CDR3 protein: CASSFGSYNSPLHF. In nucleotides, the CDR3 is TGTGCCAGCAGCTTTGGCAGTTATAATTCACCCCTCCACTTT.

The table lists this clonotype with a few counts. CDR3 in amino acids: CASSVDAGNTEAFF. The DNA of the CDR3 is TGTGCCAGCAGCGTAGACGCGGGCAACACTGAAGCTTTCTTT. The rearrangement uses TRBV9 and TRBJ1-1; D is uncertain. This CDR3 is 14 amino acids long. Trimming left V 0 bases short and J 2 bases short, with 8 bases between. CDR1 SGDLS and CDR2 YYNGEE come from the germline V gene. The variable domain in full, completed from reference TRBV9 and TRBJ1-1, reads DSGVTQTPKHLITATGQRVTLRCSPRSGDLSVYWYQQSLDQGLQFLIQYYNGEERAKGNILERFSAQQFPDLHSELNLSSLELGDSALYFCASSVDAGNTEAFFGQGTRLTVV.

This clonotype was counted ten times or more. V usage is TRBV2 and J usage is TRBJ2-5; 10 bases are shared with TRBD2. Germline V gives CDR1 SNHLY, CDR2 FYNNEI. The length of the CDR3 is 14 residues. V trimming: 3 bases; J trimming: 4 bases; junction bases outside the gene matches: 2. The CDR3 is CASSDGLAVETQYF. The CDR3 DNA reads TGTGCCAGCAGTGACGGACTAGCGGTAGAGACCCAGTACTTC.

The table lists this clonotype with many counts. The genes are TRBV24-1 and TRBJ2-3, with D tentatively TRBD1 (5 bases). Germline CDR1 is KGHDR and CDR2 is SFDVKD. Deletions cut 4 bases from V and 5 bases from J, with 12 bases between. CDR3 length: 14 amino acids. The CDR3 reads CATSDSGLEDTQYF. The DNA of the CDR3 is TGTGCCACCAGTGACTCAGGGTTGGAAGATACGCAGTATTTT.

This clonotype has ten or more counts. V usage is TRBV7-2 and J usage is TRBJ2-7; tentatively, D is TRBD2 (5 bases). This CDR3 is built from 13 residues. The V gene lost 3 bases and the J gene lost 5 bases, with 11 bases spanning the gap. The germline CDR1 and CDR2 sequences are SGHTA and FQGNSA. The CDR3 bases are TGTGCCAGCAGCTTCGCGGGCTTCCACGAGCAGTACGTC. Amino acid sequence: CASSFAGFHEQYV.

A note on this clonotype: This may be a read error, as it is one base from a much larger clone. The DNA is left out, because the CDR3 cannot be placed on it with certainty; the CDR3 is given as TCRdb lists it. The chain combines TRBV27 with TRBJ2-5; the table's D call of TRBD2 was not tested on the DNA. The CDR3 length is 16 residues, termini included. Germline CDR1 MNHEY, CDR2 SMNVEV (reference sequence). CDR3 in amino acids: CASSLHRTGFLETQYF.

V is TRBV20-1 and J is TRBJ1-3; TRBD1 is a possible D gene (6 bases). The germline gives CDR1 DFQATT, CDR2 SNEGSKA (reference sequence). This CDR3 has 16 amino acids. Deletions cut 1 base from V and 2 bases from J, with 15 bases between. CDR3 region: CSARGGQGSTGNTIYF. CDR3 DNA sequence: TGCAGTGCTAGAGGGGGGCAGGGATCTACTGGAAACACCATATATTTT.

The chain recombines TRBV7-3 with TRBJ2-1, with TRBD2 identical over 15 bases. V trimming: 5 bases; J trimming: 1 base; junction bases outside the gene matches: 3. CDR1 is SGHTA and CDR2 is FQGTGA in the germline V gene. The CDR3 runs 17 residues. The CDR3 reads CASSRTSGGASYNEQFF. The CDR3 bases are TGTGCCAGCAGCCGGACTAGCGGGGGGGCTTCCTACAATGAGCAGTTCTTC. Full variable domain (outside the CDR3, taken from reference TRBV7-3 and TRBJ2-1): GAGVSQTPSNKVTEKGKYVELRCDPISGHTALYWYRQSLGQGPEFLIYFQGTGAADDSGLPNDRFFAVRPEGSVSTLKIQRTERGDSAVYLCASSRTSGGASYNEQFFGPGTRLTVL.

This clonotype was found many times. The chain couples TRBV3-1 to TRBJ2-5, with D hard to call. CDR1 LGHDT and CDR2 YNNKEL come from the germline V gene (reference sequence). Trimming removed 0 bases at V and 2 bases at J, with 10 bases between. This CDR3 is built from 15 residues. CDR3: CASSQENALQETQYF. DNA for the CDR3: TGTGCCAGCAGCCAAGAGAACGCATTGCAAGAGACCCAGTACTTC.

This clonotype was recorded many times. The rearrangement uses TRBV4-3 and TRBJ2-2, with TRBD2 matching over 13 bases. This CDR3 has 19 residues. V was pared by 4 bases and J by 3 bases, with 11 bases of the junction left unmatched. Germline values: CDR1 LGHNA, CDR2 YSLEER. CDR3 residues: CASSPGGGLAGSYTGELFF. CDR3 sequence (DNA): TGCGCCAGCAGCCCCGGGGGGGGACTAGCGGGGTCTTACACCGGGGAGCTGTTTTTT.

This clonotype was picked up many times. The CDR3 bases are TGTGCCAGCACCCTGGTCGGGGCTAGCGGGGCGGCGCAGTATTTT. Translated: CASTLVGASGAAQYF. This chain joins TRBV12-3 or TRBV12-4 and TRBJ2-3; the match to TRBD2 covers 9 bases. CDR3 length: 15 residues. V was pared by 7 bases and J by 10 bases, with 15 bases of the junction left unmatched.

This clonotype was counted a few times. The J gene is TRBJ2-3, the V gene TRBV7-2; TRBD1 might be the D (6 bases). V was cut by 5 bases and J by 2 bases, with 14 bases left in between. The CDR3 totals 15 residues. The germline V gene encodes CDR1 SGHTA and CDR2 FQGNSA. In DNA form, the CDR3 reads TGTGCCAGCAGCCTACAGGTGGGGGCCACAGATACGCAGTATTTT. It encodes CASSLQVGATDTQYF.

This clonotype was seen many times. CDR3 region: CASSLALDSGINYGYTF. The CDR3 nucleotides are TGTGCCAGCAGCTTAGCCCTAGACTCCGGGATTAACTATGGCTACACCTTC. The chain is built from TRBV7-2 and TRBJ1-2; D is unresolved. V gave up 0 bases and J gave up 1 base, with 15 bases separating them. The CDR3 spans 17 residues. From germline, CDR1 is SGHTA and CDR2 FQGNSA.

This clonotype was recorded many times. An end of the junction differs from the germline gene, which may be a read error. The chain has TRBV5-1 and TRBJ2-1, with D tentatively TRBD1 (5 bases). The germline gives CDR1 SGHRS, CDR2 YFSETQ. The CDR3 is 10 residues long. The CDR3 DNA is TGCGCCAGCAGCTTAACACAGGAAACCTTC. Translating gives CASSLTQETF.

This clonotype occurred many times. This chain joins TRBV5-1 and TRBJ1-1; D is unclear. Germline V gene sequence: CDR1 SGHRS, CDR2 YFSETQ. The length of the CDR3 is 14 residues. V lost 0 bases to trimming and J lost 1 base, with 7 bases between them. The chain's CDR3 is CASSLEAGNTEAFF. The CDR3 DNA sequence: TGCGCCAGCAGCTTGGAGGCGGGGAACACTGAAGCTTTCTTT.

Ten or more counts support this clonotype. The chain combines TRBV7-2 with TRBJ1-2; tentative D call: TRBD1 (5 bases). CDR3 length: 14 amino acids. Germline V gene data show CDR1 as SGHTA and CDR2 as FQGNSA. Trimming pared 2 bases from V and 6 bases from J, leaving 13 bases between. As DNA, the CDR3 is TGTGCCAGCAGCTTATACGGGGGTATGGATGGCTACACCTTC. Translating it yields CASSLYGGMDGYTF.

In regard to this clonotype: A read error is possible here, since a much larger clone lies one base away. The chain uses TRBV6-1 and TRBJ1-5; maybe TRBD1 (5 bases). CDR3 length: 13 amino acids. Trimming took 8 bases from V and 5 from J, leaving 13 bases between them. The V gene's germline CDR1 is MNHNS and CDR2 SASEGT. The CDR3 bases are TGTGCCAGCCGTGTCCAGGGTGATCAGCCCCAGCATTTT. Encoded protein: CASRVQGDQPQHF.

This clonotype occurred many times. This chain joins TRBV7-6 and TRBJ1-5; D is ambiguous. The germline gives CDR1 SGHVS, CDR2 FNYEAQ. The CDR3 contains 13 residues. Between the trimmed V and J ends, which lost 4 bases and 9 bases, there was a span of 13 bases. This chain's CDR3 is CASSSRPDGPQHF. The CDR3, as DNA: TGTGCCAGCAGCTCCAGGCCTGACGGGCCCCAGCATTTT.

As regards this clonotype: With a much larger clone just one base away, this may be a read error. This sequence joins TRBV7-8 and TRBJ2-3; D remains ambiguous. The CDR3 has 13 amino acids. Germline lookup yields CDR1 SGHVS and CDR2 FQNEAQ. CDR3 protein: CVSSLVLADTQYF. CDR3 nucleotides: TGTGTCAGCAGCTTAGTTCTGGCGGATACGCAGTATTTT.

V is TRBV7-9 and J is TRBJ2-1, with D possibly matching TRBD2 (6 bases). Germline V gene lookup returns CDR1 SEHNR and CDR2 FQNEAQ (reference sequence). The CDR3 totals 14 residues. Trimming shortened V by 7 bases and J by 5 bases, and 15 bases separated the two germline ends. This chain's CDR3 is CASTLGLANNEQFF. CDR3 sequence (DNA): TGTGCCAGCACCCTCGGGCTAGCGAACAATGAGCAGTTCTTC.

The sample holds many counts of this clonotype. J is TRBJ2-1 and V is TRBV18, with D possibly called TRBD1 or TRBD2 (6 bases each). The length of the CDR3 is 15 residues. Germline-derived CDR1 and CDR2 are KGHSH and LQKENI. V lost 2 bases and J lost 6, with 14 bases in between. The DNA of the CDR3 is TGTGCCAGCTCACCAAGGGGGGCGCTAGGCAATGAGCAGTTCTTC. Protein: CASSPRGALGNEQFF.

This clonotype was seen many times. This chain links TRBV7-2 with TRBJ2-3; no firm D call. Germline V lookup: CDR1 SGHTA, CDR2 FQGNSA. This CDR3 is built from 12 residues. Trimming removed 3 bases from V and 3 bases from J, with 4 bases in between. The CDR3 region has the DNA TGTGCCAGCAGCTTCTTTACAGATACGCAGTATTTT. Amino acid sequence: CASSFFTDTQYF.

The sample holds many counts of this clonotype. The V call is TRBV5-1, the J call TRBJ2-5, with D possibly matching TRBD1 (6 bases). Trimming pared 4 bases from V and 1 base from J, leaving 14 bases between. CDR1 and CDR2 from the germline V gene are SGHRS and YFSETQ. The CDR3 contains 15 residues. The CDR3 region has the DNA TGCGCCAGCAGCCACACAGGGCTCCCCCAAGAGACCCAGTACTTC. It translates to CASSHTGLPQETQYF. Looking up the rest from reference TRBV5-1 and TRBJ2-5 gives the full variable domain: KAGVTQTPRYLIKTRGQQVTLSCSPISGHRSVSWYQQTPGQGLQFLFEYFSETQRNKGNFPGRFSGRQFSNSRSEMNVSTLELGDSALYLCASSHTGLPQETQYFGPGTRLLVL.

The table lists this clonotype with many counts. V is TRBV3-1 and J is TRBJ1-4, with D hard to call. V lost 6 bases and J lost 4, with 15 bases in between. CDR3 length: 15 residues. From germline, CDR1 is LGHDT and CDR2 YNNKEL (reference sequence). The CDR3 DNA reads TGTGCCAGCAGTTTCAGAGTAGCAGATAATGAAAAACTGTTTTTT. It codes for CASSFRVADNEKLFF. Complete variable domain (other parts from reference TRBV3-1 and TRBJ1-4): DTAVSQTPKYLVTQMGNDKSIKCEQNLGHDTMYWYKQDSKKFLKIMFSYNNKELIINETVPNRFSPKSPDKAHLNLHINSLELGDSAVYFCASSFRVADNEKLFFGSGTQLSVL.

This chain connects TRBV30 to TRBJ1-4; D is unclear. Germline-derived CDR1 and CDR2 are GTSNPN and SVGIG (reference sequence). The length of the CDR3 is 14 residues. Trimming took 0 bases from V and 2 from J, leaving 7 bases between them. Here the CDR3 DNA reads TGTGCCTGGAGTGTATCTGGCACTAATGAAAAACTGTTTTTT. Its translation: CAWSVSGTNEKLFF.

The chain employs TRBV5-1 and TRBJ2-3; a possible D gene is TRBD1 (5 bases). From germline, CDR1 is SGHRS and CDR2 YFSETQ. V was pared by 0 bases and J by 2 bases, with 10 bases between. This CDR3 comprises 15 residues. CDR3 sequence reads: CASSLARAHTDTQYF. The CDR3 nucleotides read TGCGCCAGCAGCTTGGCCAGGGCCCACACAGATACGCAGTATTTT.

This clonotype occurred many times. A read error may account for a junction end that differs from germline. The V gene is TRBV7-9, the J gene TRBJ2-3, with 12 bases identical to TRBD2. The CDR3 is made up of 13 amino acids. CDR1 SEHNR and CDR2 FQNEAQ come from the germline V gene (reference sequence). CDR3 bases: TGTGCCAGCAGCTTAGAACTAGCGGGGGGCAGGGATTTT. Translating it yields CASSLELAGGRDF.